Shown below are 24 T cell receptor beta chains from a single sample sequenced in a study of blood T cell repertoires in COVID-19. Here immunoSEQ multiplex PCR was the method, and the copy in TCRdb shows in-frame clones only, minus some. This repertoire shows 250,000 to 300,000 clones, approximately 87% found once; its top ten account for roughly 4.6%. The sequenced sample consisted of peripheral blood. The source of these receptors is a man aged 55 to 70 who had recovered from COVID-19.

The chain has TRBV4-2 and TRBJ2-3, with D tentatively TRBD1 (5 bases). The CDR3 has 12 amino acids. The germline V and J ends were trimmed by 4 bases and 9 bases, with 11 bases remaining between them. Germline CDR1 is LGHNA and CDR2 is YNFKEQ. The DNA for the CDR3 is TGTGCCAGCAGCCCCAGGGATGAGACGCAGTATTTT. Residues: CASSPRDETQYF.

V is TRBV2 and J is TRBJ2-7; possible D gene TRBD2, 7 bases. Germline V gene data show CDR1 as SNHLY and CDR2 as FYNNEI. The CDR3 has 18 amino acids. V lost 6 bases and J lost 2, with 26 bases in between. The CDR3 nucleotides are TGTGCCAGCAGAAGGGGGGGGCTAGTTGGTCTCGGAGCCTACGAGCAGTACTTC. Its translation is CASRRGGLVGLGAYEQYF.

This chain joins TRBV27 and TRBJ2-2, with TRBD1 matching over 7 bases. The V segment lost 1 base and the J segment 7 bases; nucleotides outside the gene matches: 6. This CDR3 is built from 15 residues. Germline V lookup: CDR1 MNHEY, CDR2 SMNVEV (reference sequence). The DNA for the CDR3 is TGTGCCAGCAGTTTATATGACGGGACAGACGGGGAGCTGTTTTTT. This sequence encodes CASSLYDGTDGELFF.

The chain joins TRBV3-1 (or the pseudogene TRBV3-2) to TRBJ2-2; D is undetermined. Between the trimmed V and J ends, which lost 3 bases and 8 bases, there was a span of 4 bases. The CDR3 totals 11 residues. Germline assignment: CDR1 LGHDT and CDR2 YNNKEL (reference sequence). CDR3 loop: CASSHLGELFF. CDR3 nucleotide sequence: TGTGCCAGCAGCCACCTAGGGGAGCTGTTTTTT.

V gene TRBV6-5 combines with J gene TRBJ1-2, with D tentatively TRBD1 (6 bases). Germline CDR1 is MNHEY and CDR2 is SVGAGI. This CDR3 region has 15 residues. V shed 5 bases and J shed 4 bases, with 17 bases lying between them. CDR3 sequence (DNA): TGTGCCAGCAGTCCCGTACAGGGAGGGAGCTATGGCTACACCTTC. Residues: CASSPVQGGSYGYTF.

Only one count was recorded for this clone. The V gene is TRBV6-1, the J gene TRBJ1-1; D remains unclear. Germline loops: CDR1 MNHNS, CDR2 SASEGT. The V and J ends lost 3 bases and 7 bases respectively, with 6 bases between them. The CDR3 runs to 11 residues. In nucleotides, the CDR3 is TGTGCCAGCAGTGAGTACAGTGAAGCTTTCTTT. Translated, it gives CASSEYSEAFF.

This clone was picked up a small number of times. The CDR3 DNA is TGTGCCAGCAGTTTTGGTACGGTAAGGTTCTTC. Protein product: CASSFGTVRFF. The V call is TRBV12-3 or TRBV12-4, the J call TRBJ2-1; no clear D gene. This CDR3 is built from 11 residues. The V end was cut by 3 bases, the J end by 15 bases, with 12 bases between.

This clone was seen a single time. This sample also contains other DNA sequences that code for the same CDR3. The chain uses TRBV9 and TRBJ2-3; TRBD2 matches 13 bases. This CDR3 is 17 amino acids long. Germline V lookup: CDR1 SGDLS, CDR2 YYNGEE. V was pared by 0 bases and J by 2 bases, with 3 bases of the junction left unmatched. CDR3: CASSVGLAGGSTDTQYF. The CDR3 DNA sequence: TGTGCCAGCAGCGTAGGACTAGCGGGGGGCTCCACAGATACGCAGTATTTT.

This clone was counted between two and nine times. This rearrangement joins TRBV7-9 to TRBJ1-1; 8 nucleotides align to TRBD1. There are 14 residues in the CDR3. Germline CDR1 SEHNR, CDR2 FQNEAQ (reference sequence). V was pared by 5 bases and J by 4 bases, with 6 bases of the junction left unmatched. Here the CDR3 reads CASSKDRVGTEAFF. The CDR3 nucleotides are TGTGCCAGCAGCAAGGACAGGGTGGGCACTGAAGCTTTCTTT. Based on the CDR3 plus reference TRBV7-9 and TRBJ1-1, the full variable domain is DTGVSQNPRHKITKRGQNVTFRCDPISEHNRLYWYRQTLGQGPEFLTYFQNEAQLEKSRLLSDRFSAERPKGSFSTLEIQRTEQGDSAMYLCASSKDRVGTEAFFGQGTRLTVV.

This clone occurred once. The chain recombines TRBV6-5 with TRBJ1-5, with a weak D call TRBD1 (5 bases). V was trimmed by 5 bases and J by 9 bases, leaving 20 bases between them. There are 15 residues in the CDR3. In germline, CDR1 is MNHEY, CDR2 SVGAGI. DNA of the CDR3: TGTGCCAGCAGTCAATTCACTCCCGCCCAGGGGCCCCAGCATTTT. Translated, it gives CASSQFTPAQGPQHF.

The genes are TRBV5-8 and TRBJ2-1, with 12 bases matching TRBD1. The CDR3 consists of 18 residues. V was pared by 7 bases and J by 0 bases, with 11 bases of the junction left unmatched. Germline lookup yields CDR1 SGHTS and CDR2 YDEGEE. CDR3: CASPPGQGAVSSYNEQFF. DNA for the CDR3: TGTGCCAGCCCCCCGGGACAGGGGGCCGTGAGCTCCTACAATGAGCAGTTCTTC.

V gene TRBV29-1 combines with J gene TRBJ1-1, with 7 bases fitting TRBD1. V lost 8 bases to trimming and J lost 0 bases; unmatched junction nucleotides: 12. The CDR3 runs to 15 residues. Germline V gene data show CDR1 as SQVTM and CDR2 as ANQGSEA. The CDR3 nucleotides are TGCAGCTGGGGAAAGGAGACAGGGATGAACACTGAAGCTTTCTTT. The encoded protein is CSWGKETGMNTEAFF.

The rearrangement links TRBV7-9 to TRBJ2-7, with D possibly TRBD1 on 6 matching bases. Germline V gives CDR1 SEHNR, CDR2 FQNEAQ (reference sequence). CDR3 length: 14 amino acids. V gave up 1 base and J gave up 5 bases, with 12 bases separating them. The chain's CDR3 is CASSLVRGINEQYF. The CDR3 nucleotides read TGTGCCAGCAGCTTAGTCAGGGGTATCAACGAGCAGTACTTC. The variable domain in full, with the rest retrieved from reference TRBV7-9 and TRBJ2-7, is DTGVSQNPRHKITKRGQNVTFRCDPISEHNRLYWYRQTLGQGPEFLTYFQNEAQLEKSRLLSDRFSAERPKGSFSTLEIQRTEQGDSAMYLCASSLVRGINEQYFGPGTRLTVT.

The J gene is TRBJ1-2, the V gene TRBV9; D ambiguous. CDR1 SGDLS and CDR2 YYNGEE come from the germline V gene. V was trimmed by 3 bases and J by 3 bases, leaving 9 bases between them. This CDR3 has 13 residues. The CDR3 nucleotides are TGTGCCAGCAGCGACGGGGTAGACTATGGCTACACCTTC. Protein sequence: CASSDGVDYGYTF.

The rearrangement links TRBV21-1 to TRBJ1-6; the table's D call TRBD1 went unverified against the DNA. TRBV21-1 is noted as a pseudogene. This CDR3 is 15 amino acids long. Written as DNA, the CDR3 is TGTGCCAGTTTGACAGGGGGAACCTATAATTCACCCCTCCACTTT. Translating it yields CASLTGGTYNSPLHF.

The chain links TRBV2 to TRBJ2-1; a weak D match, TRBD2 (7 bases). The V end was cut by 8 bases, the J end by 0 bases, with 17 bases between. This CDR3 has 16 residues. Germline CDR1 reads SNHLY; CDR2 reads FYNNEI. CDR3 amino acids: CASAPYRGGSYNEQFF. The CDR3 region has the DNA TGTGCCAGCGCACCCTATAGGGGGGGCTCCTACAATGAGCAGTTCTTC.

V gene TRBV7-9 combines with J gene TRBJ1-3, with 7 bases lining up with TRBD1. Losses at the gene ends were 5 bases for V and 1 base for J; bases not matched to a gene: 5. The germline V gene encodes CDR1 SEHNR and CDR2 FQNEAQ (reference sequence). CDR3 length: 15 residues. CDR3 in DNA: TGTGCCAGCAGCCCAAAGGGGGCGTCTGGAAACACCATATATTTT. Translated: CASSPKGASGNTIYF.

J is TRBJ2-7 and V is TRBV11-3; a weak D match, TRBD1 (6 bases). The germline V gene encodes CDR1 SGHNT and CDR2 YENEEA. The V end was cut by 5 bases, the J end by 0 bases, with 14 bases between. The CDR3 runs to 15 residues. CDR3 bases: TGTGCCAGCAGCCCACAGGGCTTTAGCTCCTACGAGCAGTACTTC. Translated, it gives CASSPQGFSSYEQYF.

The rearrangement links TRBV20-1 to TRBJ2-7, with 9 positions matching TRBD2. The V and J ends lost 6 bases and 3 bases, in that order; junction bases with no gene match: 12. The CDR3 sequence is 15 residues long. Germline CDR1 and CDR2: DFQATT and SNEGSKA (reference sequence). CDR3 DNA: TGCAGTGCCAGTGGTGCTAGCGGGAAACTCTACGAGCAGTACTTC. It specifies CSASGASGKLYEQYF.

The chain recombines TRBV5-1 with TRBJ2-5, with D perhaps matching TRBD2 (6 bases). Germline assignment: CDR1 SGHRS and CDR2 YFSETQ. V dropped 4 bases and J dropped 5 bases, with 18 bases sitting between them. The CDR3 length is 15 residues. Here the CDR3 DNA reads TGCGCCAGCAGCCCGGGGACCGGGGGTGTGGAGACCCAGTACTTC. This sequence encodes CASSPGTGGVETQYF.

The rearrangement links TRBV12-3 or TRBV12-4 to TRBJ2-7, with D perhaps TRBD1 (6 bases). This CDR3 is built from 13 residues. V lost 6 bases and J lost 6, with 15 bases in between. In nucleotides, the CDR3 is TGTGCCAGCAGGGACCCTTGGGGGCCCGAGCAGTACTTC. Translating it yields CASRDPWGPEQYF.

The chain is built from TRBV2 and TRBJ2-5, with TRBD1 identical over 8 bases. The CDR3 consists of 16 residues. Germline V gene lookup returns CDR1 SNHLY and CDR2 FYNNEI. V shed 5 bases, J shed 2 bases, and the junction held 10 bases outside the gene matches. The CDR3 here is CASSLVTGVGQETQYF. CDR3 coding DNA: TGTGCCAGCAGTCTGGTGACAGGGGTGGGGCAAGAGACCCAGTACTTC.

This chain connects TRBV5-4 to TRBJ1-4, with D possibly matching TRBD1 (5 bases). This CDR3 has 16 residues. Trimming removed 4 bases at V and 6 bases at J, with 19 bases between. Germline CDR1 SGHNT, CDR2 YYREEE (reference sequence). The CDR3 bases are TGTGCCAGCAGCATGGGGGGGGGACGAAAGGATGAAAAACTGTTTTTT. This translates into CASSMGGGRKDEKLFF.

The CDR3 protein is CASSPVGTSGTNEQFF. The DNA for the CDR3 is TGTGCCAGCAGCCCCGTGGGTACTAGCGGGACAAATGAGCAGTTCTTC. This sequence joins TRBV5-4 and TRBJ2-1; 10 bases map to TRBD2. V trimming: 4 bases; J trimming: 7 bases; junction bases outside the gene matches: 11. This CDR3 is 16 amino acids long. In germline, CDR1 is SGHNT, CDR2 YYREEE (reference sequence).